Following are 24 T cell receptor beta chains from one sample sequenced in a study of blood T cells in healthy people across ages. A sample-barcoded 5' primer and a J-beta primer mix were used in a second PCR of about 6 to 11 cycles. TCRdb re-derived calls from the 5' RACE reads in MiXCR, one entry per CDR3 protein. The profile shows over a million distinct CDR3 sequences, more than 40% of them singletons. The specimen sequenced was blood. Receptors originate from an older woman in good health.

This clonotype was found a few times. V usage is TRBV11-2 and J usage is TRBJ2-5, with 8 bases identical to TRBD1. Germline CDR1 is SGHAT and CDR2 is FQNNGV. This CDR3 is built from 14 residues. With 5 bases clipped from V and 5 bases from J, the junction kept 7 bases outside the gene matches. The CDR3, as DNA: TGTGCCAGCAGCCAACGAGGGGACAGGGAGACCCAGTACTTC. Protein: CASSQRGDRETQYF.

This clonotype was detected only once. The CDR3 DNA is TGTGCCACCAGCAGAGGAGGGTTAGCGGGGGGATCTTACAATGAGCAGTTCTTC. This gives the protein CATSRGGLAGGSYNEQFF. V usage is TRBV15 and J usage is TRBJ2-1; 10 nucleotides match TRBD2. Germline loops: CDR1 LNHNV, CDR2 YYDKDF (reference sequence). The V gene end was trimmed by 1 base and the J gene end by 4 bases; junction bases not matched to a gene: 10. The CDR3 runs 18 residues.

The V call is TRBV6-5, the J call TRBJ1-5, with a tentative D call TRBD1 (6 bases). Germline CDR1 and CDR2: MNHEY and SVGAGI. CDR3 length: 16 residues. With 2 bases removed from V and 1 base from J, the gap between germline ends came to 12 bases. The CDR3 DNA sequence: TGTGCCAGCAGTTACGGTCCACAGGGAAGCAATCAGCCCCAGCATTTT. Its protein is CASSYGPQGSNQPQHF.

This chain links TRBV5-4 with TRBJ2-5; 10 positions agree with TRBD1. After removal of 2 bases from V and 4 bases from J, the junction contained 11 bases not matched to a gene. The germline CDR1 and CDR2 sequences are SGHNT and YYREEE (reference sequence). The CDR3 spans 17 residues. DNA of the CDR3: TGTGCCAGCAGCTTTATACTCACCGGGACAGGGGTAGAGACCCAGTACTTC. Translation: CASSFILTGTGVETQYF.

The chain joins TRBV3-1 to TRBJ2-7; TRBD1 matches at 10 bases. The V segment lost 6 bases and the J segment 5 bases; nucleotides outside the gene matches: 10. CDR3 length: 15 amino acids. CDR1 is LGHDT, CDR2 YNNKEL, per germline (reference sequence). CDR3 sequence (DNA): TGTGCCAGCAGGTCATCGACAGGGGGCCGCAACGAGCAGTACTTC. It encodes CASRSSTGGRNEQYF.

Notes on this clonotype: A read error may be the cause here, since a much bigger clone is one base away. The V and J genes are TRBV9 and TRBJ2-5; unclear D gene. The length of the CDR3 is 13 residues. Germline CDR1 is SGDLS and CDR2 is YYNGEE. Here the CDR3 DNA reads TGTGCCAACAGCGTAGACACGCTGGAGACCCAGTACTTC. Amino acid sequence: CANSVDTLETQYF.

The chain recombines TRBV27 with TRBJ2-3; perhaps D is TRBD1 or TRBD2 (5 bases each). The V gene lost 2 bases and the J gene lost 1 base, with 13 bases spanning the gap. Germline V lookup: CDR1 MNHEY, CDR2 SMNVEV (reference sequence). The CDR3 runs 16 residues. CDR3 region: CASSLGTHPRTDTQYF. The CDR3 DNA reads TGTGCCAGCAGTTTAGGGACGCACCCGCGCACAGATACGCAGTATTTT.

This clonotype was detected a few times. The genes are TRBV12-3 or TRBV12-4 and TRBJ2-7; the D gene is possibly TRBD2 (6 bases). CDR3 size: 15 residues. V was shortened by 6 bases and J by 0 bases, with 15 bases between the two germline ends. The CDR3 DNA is TGTGCCAGCAGAGCCGGGACTTTGAGCTCCTACGAGCAGTACTTC. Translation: CASRAGTLSSYEQYF.

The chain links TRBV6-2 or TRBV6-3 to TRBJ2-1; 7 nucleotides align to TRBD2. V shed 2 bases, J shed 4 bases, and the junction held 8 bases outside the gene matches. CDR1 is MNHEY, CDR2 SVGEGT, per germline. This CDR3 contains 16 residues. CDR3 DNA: TGTGCCAGCAGTTACCTACTAGCGTGGATTTACAATGAGCAGTTCTTC. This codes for CASSYLLAWIYNEQFF.

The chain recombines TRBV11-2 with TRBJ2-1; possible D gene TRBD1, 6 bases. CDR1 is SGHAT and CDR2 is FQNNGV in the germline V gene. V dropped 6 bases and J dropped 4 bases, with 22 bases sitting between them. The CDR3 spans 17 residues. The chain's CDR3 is CASSGTGRQGLYNEQFF. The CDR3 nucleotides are TGTGCCAGCAGTGGCACGGGGCGCCAGGGGCTTTACAATGAGCAGTTCTTC.

CDR3 residues: CASSPRAARGHTEAFF. The CDR3 DNA follows: TGCGCCAGCAGCCCAAGAGCAGCGCGGGGACACACTGAAGCTTTCTTT. This rearrangement joins TRBV5-1 to TRBJ1-1, with D possibly being TRBD1 (5 bases). Germline V lookup: CDR1 SGHRS, CDR2 YFSETQ. CDR3 length equals 16 residues. V lost 4 bases, J lost 3 bases, and 19 bases lay in between.

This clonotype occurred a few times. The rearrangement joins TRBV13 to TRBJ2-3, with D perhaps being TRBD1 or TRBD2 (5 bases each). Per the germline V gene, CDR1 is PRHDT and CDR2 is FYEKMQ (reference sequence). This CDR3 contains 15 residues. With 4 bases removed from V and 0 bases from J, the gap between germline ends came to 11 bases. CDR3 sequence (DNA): TGTGCCAGCAGCTGGGTTAGGGACAGCACAGATACGCAGTATTTT. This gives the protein CASSWVRDSTDTQYF. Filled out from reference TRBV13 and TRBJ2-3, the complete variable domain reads AAGVIQSPRHLIKEKRETATLKCYPIPRHDTVYWYQQGPGQDPQFLISFYEKMQSDKGSIPDRFSAQQFSDYHSELNMSSLELGDSALYFCASSWVRDSTDTQYFGPGTRLTVL.

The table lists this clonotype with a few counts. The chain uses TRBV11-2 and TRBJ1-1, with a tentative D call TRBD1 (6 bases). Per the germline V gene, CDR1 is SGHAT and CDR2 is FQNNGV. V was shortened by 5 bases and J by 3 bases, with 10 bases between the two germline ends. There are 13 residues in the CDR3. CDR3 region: CASSRRTDTEAFF. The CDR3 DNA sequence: TGTGCCAGCAGCCGCAGGACAGACACTGAAGCTTTCTTT.

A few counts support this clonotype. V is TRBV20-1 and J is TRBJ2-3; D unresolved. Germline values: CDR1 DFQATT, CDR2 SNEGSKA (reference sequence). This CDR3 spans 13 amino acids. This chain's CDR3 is CSYYTPSTDTQYF. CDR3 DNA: TGCAGCTACTATACGCCTAGCACAGATACGCAGTATTTT.

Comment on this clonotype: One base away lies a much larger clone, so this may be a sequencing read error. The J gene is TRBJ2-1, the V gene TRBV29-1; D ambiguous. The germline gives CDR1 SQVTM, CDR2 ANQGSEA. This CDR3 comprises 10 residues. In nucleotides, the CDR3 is TGCGGCGTTGGGTCCGATGAGCAGTTCTTC. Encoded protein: CGVGSDEQFF.

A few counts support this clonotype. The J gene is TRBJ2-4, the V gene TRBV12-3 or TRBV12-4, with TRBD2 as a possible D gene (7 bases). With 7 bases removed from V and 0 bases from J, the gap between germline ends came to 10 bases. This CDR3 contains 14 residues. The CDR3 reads CASTGGLAKNIQYF. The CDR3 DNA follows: TGTGCCAGCACCGGGGGGCTAGCCAAAAACATTCAGTACTTC.

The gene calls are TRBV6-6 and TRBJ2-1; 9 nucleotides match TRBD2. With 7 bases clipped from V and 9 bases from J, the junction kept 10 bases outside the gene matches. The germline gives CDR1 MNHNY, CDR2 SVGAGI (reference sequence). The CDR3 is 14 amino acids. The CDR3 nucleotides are TGTGCCAGCACAATAGCGGGAGCAGTGGGTGAGCAGTTCTTC. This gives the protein CASTIAGAVGEQFF.

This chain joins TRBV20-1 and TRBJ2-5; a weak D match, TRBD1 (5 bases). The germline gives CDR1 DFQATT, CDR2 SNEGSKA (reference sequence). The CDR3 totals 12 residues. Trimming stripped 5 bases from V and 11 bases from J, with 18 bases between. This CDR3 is CSAVPDSNEQYF. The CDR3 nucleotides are TGCAGTGCTGTCCCTGACAGCAATGAGCAGTACTTC.

CDR3 sequence reads: CASRLVDGSYNEQFF. As DNA, the CDR3 is TGTGCCAGCAGACTCGTGGACGGCTCCTACAATGAGCAGTTCTTC. J is TRBJ2-1 and V is TRBV6-5; D call uncertain. The germline V and J ends were trimmed by 6 bases and 0 bases, with 12 bases remaining between them. The CDR3 runs to 15 residues. The germline V gene encodes CDR1 MNHEY and CDR2 SVGAGI.

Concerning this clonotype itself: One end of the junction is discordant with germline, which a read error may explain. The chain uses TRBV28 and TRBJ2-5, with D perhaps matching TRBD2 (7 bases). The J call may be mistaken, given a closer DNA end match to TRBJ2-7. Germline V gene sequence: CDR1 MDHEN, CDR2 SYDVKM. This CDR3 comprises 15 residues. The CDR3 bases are TGTGCCGGCAGTTTATGGGGAGGGGGAGAAGACGAGCAGTACTTC. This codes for CAGSLWGGGEDEQYF.

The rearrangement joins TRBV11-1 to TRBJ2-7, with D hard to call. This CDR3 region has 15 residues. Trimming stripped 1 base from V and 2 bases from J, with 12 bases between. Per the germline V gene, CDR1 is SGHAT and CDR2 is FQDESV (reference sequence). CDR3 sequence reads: CASSLGPIETYEQYF. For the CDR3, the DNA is TGTGCCAGCAGCTTAGGTCCCATCGAGACCTACGAGCAGTACTTC.

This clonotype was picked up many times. The CDR3 DNA reads as TGTGCCAGCACCCCAAAGGCGGGAGGGTACAATGAGCAGTTCTTC. It codes for CASTPKAGGYNEQFF. The gene calls are TRBV6-6 and TRBJ2-1; 9 nucleotides align to TRBD2. Trimming took 7 bases from V and 4 from J; bases not matched to a gene: 8. Germline V gene data show CDR1 as MNHNY and CDR2 as SVGAGI (reference sequence). This CDR3 has 15 residues.

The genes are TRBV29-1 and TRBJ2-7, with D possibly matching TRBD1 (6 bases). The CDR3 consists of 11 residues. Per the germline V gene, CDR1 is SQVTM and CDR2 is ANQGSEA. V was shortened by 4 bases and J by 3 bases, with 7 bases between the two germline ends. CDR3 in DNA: TGCAGCGTTGGGACAGACTACGAGCAGTACTTC. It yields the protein CSVGTDYEQYF.

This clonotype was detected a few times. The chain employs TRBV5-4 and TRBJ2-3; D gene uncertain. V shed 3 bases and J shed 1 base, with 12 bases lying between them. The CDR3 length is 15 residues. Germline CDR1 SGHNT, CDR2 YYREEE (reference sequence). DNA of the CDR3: TGTGCCAGCAGCTCGGTCCCCTCTGGCACAGATACGCAGTATTTT. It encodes CASSSVPSGTDTQYF.